The clone carrying this T cell receptor beta chain was detected many times. Its specificity is not known. These data originate in a study of T cell repertoires in cytomegalovirus infection. Whole-study context: Public signatures in TCR beta pointed to CMV infection and matching HLA type. Points from the study as a whole: The response measured ex vivo was dominated by TCR beta clonotypes (HLA-C-restricted and CMV-specific). Of the TCR beta families, the public ones yielded a cumulative frequency that identified carriers of CMV plus the relevant HLA.

One entry per CDR3 protein results from TCRdb running MiXCR on the reads. The data contain about 210,000 distinct CDR3 sequences, 6% to 8% of them singletons. This TCR came from a human donor in good health (CMV status not recorded). Some clones in this sample may be carry-over from other donors' samples. What was sequenced was PBMCs.

Written as DNA, the CDR3 is TGTGCCTGGAGGCCGGGACACGTGTATGGCTACACCTTC. As protein: CAWRPGHVYGYTF. The chain employs TRBV30 and TRBJ1-2; D possibly corresponds to TRBD1 (6 bases). Germline V lookup: CDR1 GTSNPN, CDR2 SVGIG (reference sequence). V was shortened by 3 bases and J by 5 bases, with 13 bases between the two germline ends. There are 13 residues in the CDR3.